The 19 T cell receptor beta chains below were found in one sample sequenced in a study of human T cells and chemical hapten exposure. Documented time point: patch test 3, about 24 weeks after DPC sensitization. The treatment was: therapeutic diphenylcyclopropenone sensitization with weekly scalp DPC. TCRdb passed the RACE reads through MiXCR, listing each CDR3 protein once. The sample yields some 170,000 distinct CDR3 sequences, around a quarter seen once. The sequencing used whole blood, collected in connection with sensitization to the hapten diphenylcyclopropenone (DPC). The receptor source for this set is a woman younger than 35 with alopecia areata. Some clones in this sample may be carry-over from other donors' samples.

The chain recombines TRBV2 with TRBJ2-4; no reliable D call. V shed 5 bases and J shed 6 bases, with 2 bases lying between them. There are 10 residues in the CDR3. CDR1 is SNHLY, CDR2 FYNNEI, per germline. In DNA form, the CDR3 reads TGTGCCAGCAGTCTAAACATTCAGTACTTC. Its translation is CASSLNIQYF.

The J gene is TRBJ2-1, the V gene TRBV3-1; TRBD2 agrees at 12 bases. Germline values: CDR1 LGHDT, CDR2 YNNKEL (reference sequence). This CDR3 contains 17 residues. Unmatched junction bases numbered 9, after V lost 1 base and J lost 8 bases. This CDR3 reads CASSQGRILAGGYEQFF. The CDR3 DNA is TGTGCCAGCAGCCAAGGGCGAATCCTAGCGGGAGGGTATGAGCAGTTCTTC.

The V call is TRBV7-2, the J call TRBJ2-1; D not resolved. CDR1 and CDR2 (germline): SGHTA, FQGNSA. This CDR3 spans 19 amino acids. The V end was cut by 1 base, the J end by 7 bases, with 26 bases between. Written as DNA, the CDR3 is TGTGCCAGCAGCTTAGTGCCCCACCATACCGCAGGTATCGGAAATGAGCAGTTCTTC. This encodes CASSLVPHHTAGIGNEQFF.

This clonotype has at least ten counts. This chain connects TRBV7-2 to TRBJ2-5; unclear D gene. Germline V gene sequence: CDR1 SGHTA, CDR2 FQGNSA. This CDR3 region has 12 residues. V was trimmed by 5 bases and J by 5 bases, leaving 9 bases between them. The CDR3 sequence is CASSLPLETQYF. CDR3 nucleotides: TGTGCCAGCAGCCTGCCCTTGGAGACCCAGTACTTC.

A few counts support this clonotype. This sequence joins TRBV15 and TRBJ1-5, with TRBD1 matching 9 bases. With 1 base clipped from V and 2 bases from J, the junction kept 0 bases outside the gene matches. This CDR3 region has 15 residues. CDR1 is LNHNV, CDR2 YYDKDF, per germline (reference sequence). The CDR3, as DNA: TGTGCCACCAGCAGAGGGACAGGGGGCAATCAGCCCCAGCATTTT. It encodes CATSRGTGGNQPQHF.

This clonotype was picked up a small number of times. The CDR3 nucleotides read TGTGCCAGCAGTCTTACACGGGACCCCGCCTACGAGCAGTACTTC. Translating gives CASSLTRDPAYEQYF. The chain joins TRBV28 to TRBJ2-7; D tentatively reads TRBD1 or TRBD2 (5 bases each). Germline assignment: CDR1 MDHEN and CDR2 SYDVKM. The CDR3 has 15 residues. Trimming took off 5 bases at V and 2 bases at J, with 16 bases between the two ends.

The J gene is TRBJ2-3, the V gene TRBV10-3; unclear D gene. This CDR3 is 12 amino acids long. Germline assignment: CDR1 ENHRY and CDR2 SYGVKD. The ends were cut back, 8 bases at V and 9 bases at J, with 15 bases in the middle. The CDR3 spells CAIGSREWTQYF. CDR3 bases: TGTGCCATCGGTTCCCGAGAATGGACGCAGTATTTT.

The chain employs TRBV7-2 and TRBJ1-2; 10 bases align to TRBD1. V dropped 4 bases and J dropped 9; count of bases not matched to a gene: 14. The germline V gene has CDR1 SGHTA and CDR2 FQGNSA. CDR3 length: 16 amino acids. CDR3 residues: CASSSRDRGISLSYTF. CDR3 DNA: TGTGCCAGCAGCTCCCGGGACAGGGGTATCAGTCTGAGCTACACCTTC.

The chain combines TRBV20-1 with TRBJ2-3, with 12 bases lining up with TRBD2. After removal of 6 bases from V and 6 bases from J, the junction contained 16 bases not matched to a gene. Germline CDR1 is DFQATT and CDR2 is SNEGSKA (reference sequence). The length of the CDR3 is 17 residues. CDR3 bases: TGCAGTGCGCCAGCGGGGCCTAGCGGGAGGGCCGCTGATACGCAGTATTTT. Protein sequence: CSAPAGPSGRAADTQYF.

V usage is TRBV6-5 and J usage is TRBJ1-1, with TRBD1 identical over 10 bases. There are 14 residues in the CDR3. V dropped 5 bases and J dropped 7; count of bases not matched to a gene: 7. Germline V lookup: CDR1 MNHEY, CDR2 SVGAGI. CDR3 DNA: TGTGCCAGCAGTCCCGGGACAGGGGAATATGAAGCTTTCTTT. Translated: CASSPGTGEYEAFF.

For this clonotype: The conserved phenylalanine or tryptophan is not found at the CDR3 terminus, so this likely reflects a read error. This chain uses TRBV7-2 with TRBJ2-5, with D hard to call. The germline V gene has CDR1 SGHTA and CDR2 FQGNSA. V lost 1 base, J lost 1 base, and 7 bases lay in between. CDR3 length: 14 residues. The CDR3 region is CASSLGRAQETQYS. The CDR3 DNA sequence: TGTGCCAGCAGCTTAGGCCGGGCCCAAGAGACCCAGTACTCC.

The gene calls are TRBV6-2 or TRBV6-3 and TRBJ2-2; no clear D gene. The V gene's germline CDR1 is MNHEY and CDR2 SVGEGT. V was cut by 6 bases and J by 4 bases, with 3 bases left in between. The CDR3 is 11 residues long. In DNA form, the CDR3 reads TGTGCCAGCAGCTCCACCGGGGAGCTGTTTTTT. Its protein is CASSSTGELFF.

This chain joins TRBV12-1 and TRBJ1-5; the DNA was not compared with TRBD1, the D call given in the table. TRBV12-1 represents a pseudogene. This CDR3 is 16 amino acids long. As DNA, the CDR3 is TGTGCCAGCAGCATCCGGGACAGGGGGCTCGGTCAGCCCCAGCATTTT. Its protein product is CASSIRDRGLGQPQHF.

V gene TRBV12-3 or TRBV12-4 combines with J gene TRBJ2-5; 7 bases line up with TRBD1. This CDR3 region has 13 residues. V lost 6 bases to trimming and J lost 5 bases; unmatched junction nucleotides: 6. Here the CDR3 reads CASRPDRAETQYF. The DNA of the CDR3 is TGTGCCAGCAGACCAGACAGGGCTGAGACCCAGTACTTC.

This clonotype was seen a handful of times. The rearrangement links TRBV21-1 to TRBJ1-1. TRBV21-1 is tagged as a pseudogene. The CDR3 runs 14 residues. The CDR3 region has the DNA TGTGCCAGCAGCAGAGCGAGACCCGACACTGAAGCTTTCTTT. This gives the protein CASSRARPDTEAFF.

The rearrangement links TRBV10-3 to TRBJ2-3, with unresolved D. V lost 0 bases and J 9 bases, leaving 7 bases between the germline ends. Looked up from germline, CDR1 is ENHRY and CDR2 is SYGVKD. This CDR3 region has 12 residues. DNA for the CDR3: TGTGCCATCAGTGAGTCGATGGAGACGCAGTATTTT. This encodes CAISESMETQYF.

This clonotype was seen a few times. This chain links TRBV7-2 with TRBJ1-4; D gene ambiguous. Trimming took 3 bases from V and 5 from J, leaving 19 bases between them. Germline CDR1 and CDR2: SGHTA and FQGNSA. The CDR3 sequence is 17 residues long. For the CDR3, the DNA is TGTGCCAGCAGCTTCGCATACCCAGCCAGTGAAAATGAAAAACTGTTTTTT. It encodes CASSFAYPASENEKLFF.

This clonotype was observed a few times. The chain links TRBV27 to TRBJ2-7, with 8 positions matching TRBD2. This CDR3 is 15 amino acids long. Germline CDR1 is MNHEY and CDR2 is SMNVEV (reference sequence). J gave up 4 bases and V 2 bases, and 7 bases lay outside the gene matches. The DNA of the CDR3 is TGTGCCAGCAGTTTAACTAGCGGCTTCAAATACGAGCAGTACTTC. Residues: CASSLTSGFKYEQYF.

CDR3 coding DNA: TGCAGTGCTAGAGCCTCCCCGCGAGGCACCGGGGAGCTGTTTTTT. It is translated as CSARASPRGTGELFF. The rearrangement uses TRBV20-1 and TRBJ2-2, with D unresolved. The CDR3 totals 15 residues. V shed 1 base and J shed 4 bases, with 13 bases lying between them. Germline V gene lookup returns CDR1 DFQATT and CDR2 SNEGSKA (reference sequence).